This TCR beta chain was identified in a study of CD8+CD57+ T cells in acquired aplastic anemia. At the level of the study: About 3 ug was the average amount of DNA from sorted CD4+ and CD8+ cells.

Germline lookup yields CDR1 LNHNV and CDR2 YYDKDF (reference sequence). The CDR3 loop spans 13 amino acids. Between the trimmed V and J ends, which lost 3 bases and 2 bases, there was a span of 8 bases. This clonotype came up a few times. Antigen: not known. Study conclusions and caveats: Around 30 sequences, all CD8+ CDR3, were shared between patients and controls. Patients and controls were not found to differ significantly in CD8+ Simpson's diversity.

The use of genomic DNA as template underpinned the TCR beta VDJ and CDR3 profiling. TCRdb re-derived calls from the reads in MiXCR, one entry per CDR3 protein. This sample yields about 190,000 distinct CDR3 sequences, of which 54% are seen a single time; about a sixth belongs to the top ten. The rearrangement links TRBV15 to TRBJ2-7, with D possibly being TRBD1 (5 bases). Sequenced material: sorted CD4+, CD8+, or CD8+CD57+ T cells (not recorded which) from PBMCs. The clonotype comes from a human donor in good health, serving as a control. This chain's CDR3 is CATSRDTTYEQYF. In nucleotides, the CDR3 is TGTGCCACCAGCAGGGACACAACCTACGAGCAGTACTTC.